These 31 T cell receptor beta chains came from one sample sequenced in a study of cytomegalovirus exposure and HLA in healthy donors. PCR was performed using 60 Vbeta and 13 Jbeta primers. Sequencing was performed with immunoSEQ multiplex PCR; in TCRdb, only in-frame clones are kept and a portion is missing. The table lists roughly 180,000 clones, about four fifths of them singletons. The sample taken for sequencing was PBMCs. The receptors were gathered from a woman aged 25 to 39 in good health and CMV-seronegative.

The V and J genes are TRBV4-2 and TRBJ2-3; 16 bases agree with TRBD2. The V segment lost 3 bases and the J segment 8 bases; nucleotides outside the gene matches: 8. Germline CDR1 is LGHNA and CDR2 is YNFKEQ. The CDR3 length is 17 residues. DNA for the CDR3: TGTGCCAGCAGCCAGTCCTCGGGACTAGCGGGGGGGGGTACGCAGTATTTT. As protein: CASSQSSGLAGGGTQYF.

The gene calls are TRBV19 and TRBJ2-4; D gene uncertain. The CDR3 loop spans 16 amino acids. Looked up from germline, CDR1 is LNHDA and CDR2 is SQIVND (reference sequence). V was clipped by 5 bases and J by 1 base, with 15 bases between them. The CDR3, as DNA: TGTGCCAGTAGTCTGCTCACTTGGTTGGCCAAAAACATTCAGTACTTC. Its translation: CASSLLTWLAKNIQYF.

This chain links TRBV7-8 with TRBJ2-5, with TRBD1 matching 9 bases. Per germline, CDR1 SGHVS and CDR2 FQNEAQ. The CDR3 is 15 amino acids. The trim removed 4 bases at V and 4 bases at J, leaving 7 bases unmatched. CDR3 sequence: CASSSDRGGGETQYF. In DNA, the CDR3 is TGTGCCAGCAGCTCGGACAGGGGTGGTGGAGAGACCCAGTACTTC.

V usage is TRBV2 and J usage is TRBJ2-2, with D maybe TRBD1 (6 bases). V was pared by 2 bases and J by 1 base, with 8 bases between. The CDR3 length is 15 residues. CDR1 is SNHLY, CDR2 FYNNEI, per germline. The CDR3 here is CASSEMGQNTGELFF. The CDR3 nucleotides are TGTGCCAGCAGTGAAATGGGACAGAACACCGGGGAGCTGTTTTTT.

V gene TRBV27 combines with J gene TRBJ1-5, with unresolved D. V lost 3 bases and J 3 bases, leaving 9 bases between the germline ends. Germline V lookup: CDR1 MNHEY, CDR2 SMNVEV (reference sequence). The CDR3 spans 14 residues. Here the CDR3 reads CASSLTGYNQPQHF. CDR3 DNA: TGTGCCAGCAGTTTGACGGGATACAATCAGCCCCAGCATTTT.

The chain has TRBV2 and TRBJ1-1, with D uncertain. Trimming shortened V by 1 base and J by 2 bases, and 11 bases separated the two germline ends. This CDR3 region has 15 residues. Germline values: CDR1 SNHLY, CDR2 FYNNEI. This chain's CDR3 is CASSEVRTLNTEAFF. The CDR3 nucleotides read TGTGCCAGCAGTGAAGTTAGGACTCTAAACACTGAAGCTTTCTTT.

This chain uses TRBV5-1 with TRBJ2-2, with 8 bases fitting TRBD2. V shed 3 bases and J 5 bases; nucleotides not matched to a gene: 9. The CDR3 sequence is 16 residues long. CDR1 SGHRS and CDR2 YFSETQ come from the germline V gene. The CDR3 region has the DNA TGCGCCAGCAGCTGGCGGGGGACTAGTCAGACCGGGGAGCTGTTTTTT. It specifies CASSWRGTSQTGELFF.

The chain combines TRBV4-2 with TRBJ2-1; D uncertain. The germline V gene encodes CDR1 LGHNA and CDR2 YNFKEQ. There are 14 residues in the CDR3. V shed 10 bases and J shed 6 bases, with 19 bases lying between them. CDR3 nucleotides: TGTGCCACCAGACCCCAGGCTCAGTCCAATGAGCAGTTCTTC. It codes for CATRPQAQSNEQFF.

This clone is categorized as medium-sized. The rearrangement joins TRBV6-4 to TRBJ2-3; 8 bases map to TRBD2. Germline assignment: CDR1 MRHNA and CDR2 SNTAGT. The CDR3 is made up of 16 amino acids. The ends lost 4 bases at V and 0 bases at J; junction bases unmatched: 6. CDR3 nucleotides: TGTGCCAGCAGTGCCGCTGCTAGCGGGAGCACAGATACGCAGTATTTT. Its protein product is CASSAAASGSTDTQYF.

This chain joins TRBV7-9 and TRBJ1-1; a weak D match, TRBD1 (5 bases). Trimming left V 1 base short and J 7 bases short, with 13 bases between. The CDR3 consists of 14 residues. CDR1 is SEHNR and CDR2 is FQNEAQ in the germline V gene (reference sequence). The CDR3 sequence: CASSLGGSSGEAFF. The CDR3 nucleotides read TGTGCCAGCAGCTTAGGGGGCAGCAGTGGTGAAGCTTTCTTT.

The chain is built from TRBV18 and TRBJ2-5, with 14 bases fitting TRBD2. The CDR3 is 20 amino acids. CDR1 is KGHSH and CDR2 is LQKENI in the germline V gene. The V gene end was trimmed by 1 base and the J gene end by 4 bases; junction bases not matched to a gene: 14. The CDR3 DNA is TGTGCCAGCTCACCACTTGCAGCTTCGACTAGCGGGGGGGCCCCAGAGACCCAGTACTTC. Its protein is CASSPLAASTSGGAPETQYF.

This chain connects TRBV7-6 to TRBJ2-5; D is possibly TRBD2 (7 bases). In germline, CDR1 is SGHVS, CDR2 FNYEAQ. Between the trimmed V and J ends, which lost 2 bases and 5 bases, there was a span of 18 bases. The CDR3 contains 16 residues. The CDR3 nucleotides read TGTGCCAGCAGCTTATCAGGGGAGGGGGTTGAGGAGACCCAGTACTTC. Protein product: CASSLSGEGVEETQYF.

The CDR3 loop is CASSPGTSNSYNEQFF. CDR3 bases: TGTGCCAGCAGCCCAGGTACTAGCAACTCCTACAATGAGCAGTTCTTC. V and J are TRBV5-4 and TRBJ2-1; maybe TRBD2 (6 bases). Per the germline V gene, CDR1 is SGHNT and CDR2 is YYREEE (reference sequence). V dropped 4 bases and J dropped 0 bases, with 14 bases sitting between them. This CDR3 region has 16 residues.

The rearrangement uses TRBV7-6 and TRBJ1-1, with TRBD1 identical over 9 bases. CDR3 length equals 17 residues. V lost 5 bases and J lost 4; bases outside the gene matches: 14. Looked up from germline, CDR1 is SGHVS and CDR2 is FNYEAQ. Here the CDR3 DNA reads TGTGCCAGCAGCCTAGGGTTACAGGGGGCAAAGGGCACTGAAGCTTTCTTT. Its translation: CASSLGLQGAKGTEAFF.

This rearrangement joins TRBV13 to TRBJ1-1; D perhaps matches TRBD1 (5 bases). The germline gives CDR1 PRHDT, CDR2 FYEKMQ (reference sequence). The CDR3 contains 16 residues. V was cut by 5 bases and J by 1 base, with 17 bases left in between. The CDR3 sequence: CASSKGRGPTNTEAFF. CDR3 DNA sequence: TGTGCCAGCAGCAAAGGAAGGGGCCCGACGAACACTGAAGCTTTCTTT.

The chain is built from TRBV18 and TRBJ2-1; D perhaps matches TRBD2 (6 bases). Germline V gene data show CDR1 as KGHSH and CDR2 as LQKENI. V lost 2 bases and J lost 10, with 9 bases in between. The CDR3 has 12 amino acids. For the CDR3, the DNA is TGTGCCAGCTCACCAGTCGGGAGAGAGCAGTTCTTC. This translates into CASSPVGREQFF.

This rearrangement joins TRBV6-1 to TRBJ2-5, with 7 bases identical to TRBD2. Unmatched junction bases numbered 11, after V lost 0 bases and J lost 4 bases. Germline lookup yields CDR1 MNHNS and CDR2 SASEGT. The CDR3 has 17 amino acids. CDR3 DNA: TGTGCCAGCAGTGAAGCTTTGGGACGCTCGGGGGGAGAGACCCAGTACTTC. Residues: CASSEALGRSGGETQYF.

As for this clone: Other DNA sequences from this sample encode an identical CDR3 as well. The CDR3 spells CAWWPPTNEKLFF. The DNA for the CDR3 is TGTGCCTGGTGGCCTCCAACTAATGAAAAACTGTTTTTT. The V gene is TRBV30, the J gene TRBJ1-4; D is ambiguous. The germline V gene encodes CDR1 GTSNPN and CDR2 SVGIG (reference sequence). The CDR3 is made up of 13 amino acids. V lost 5 bases to trimming and J lost 0 bases, with 7 bases between them.

This chain joins TRBV4-2 and TRBJ1-1; D is ambiguous. This CDR3 region has 14 residues. V shed 1 base and J shed 7 bases, with 13 bases lying between them. Germline CDR1 is LGHNA and CDR2 is YNFKEQ. CDR3 DNA: TGTGCCAGCAGCCAAGGTTCAGGTCGGGATGAAGCTTTCTTT. Translating gives CASSQGSGRDEAFF.

This chain links TRBV13 with TRBJ2-5, with 7 bases fitting TRBD2. There are 15 residues in the CDR3. J lost 1 base, V lost 5 bases, and 7 bases had no gene match. From germline, CDR1 is PRHDT and CDR2 FYEKMQ (reference sequence). The CDR3 sequence is CASSPRGGGQETQYF. CDR3 coding DNA: TGTGCCAGCAGCCCTAGGGGCGGGGGCCAAGAGACCCAGTACTTC.

The chain couples TRBV5-1 to TRBJ2-5; 9 bases map to TRBD1. The V gene end was trimmed by 4 bases and the J gene end by 5 bases; junction bases not matched to a gene: 6. CDR1 is SGHRS, CDR2 YFSETQ, per germline. The CDR3 extends over 14 amino acids. CDR3 DNA sequence: TGCGCCAGCAGCCTAACCGGGACAGGGGAGACCCAGTACTTC. Translated: CASSLTGTGETQYF.

V is TRBV6-1 and J is TRBJ1-1; TRBD1 might be the D (5 bases). The length of the CDR3 is 14 residues. V dropped 5 bases and J dropped 10 bases, with 20 bases sitting between them. Per germline, CDR1 MNHNS and CDR2 SASEGT. Here the CDR3 DNA reads TGTGCCAGCAGTCCTCAACCCGGGGGTTCGGGAGCTTTCTTT. Amino acid sequence: CASSPQPGGSGAFF.

The rearrangement links TRBV4-2 to TRBJ2-1; 8 bases are shared with TRBD2. The length of the CDR3 is 16 residues. Trimming cost V 1 base and J 6 bases; bases outside gene matches: 8. Looked up from germline, CDR1 is LGHNA and CDR2 is YNFKEQ. The CDR3 reads CASSQVSGGGSNEQFF. The CDR3 region has the DNA TGTGCCAGCAGCCAAGTCTCGGGGGGGGGTTCCAATGAGCAGTTCTTC.

CDR3 protein: CASSYLWEGVGSGANVLTF. CDR3 DNA: TGCGCCAGCAGCTACCTCTGGGAGGGTGTGGGCTCTGGGGCCAACGTCCTGACTTTC. The V gene is TRBV5-1, the J gene TRBJ2-6; TRBD2 aligns across 7 bases. The germline V gene has CDR1 SGHRS and CDR2 YFSETQ. This CDR3 is built from 19 residues. The V gene end was trimmed by 3 bases and the J gene end by 0 bases; junction bases not matched to a gene: 12.

The DNA for the CDR3 is TGTGCCAGCAGTTACTCGATGGGCCCAGATACGCAGTATTTT. Encoded protein: CASSYSMGPDTQYF. V usage is TRBV6-6 and J usage is TRBJ2-3, with D unclear. V was pared by 0 bases and J by 4 bases, with 8 bases between. CDR3 length equals 14 residues. Germline CDR1 MNHNY, CDR2 SVGAGI (reference sequence).

V gene TRBV27 combines with J gene TRBJ2-7; 8 nucleotides agree with TRBD2. J gave up 3 bases and V 6 bases, and 16 bases lay outside the gene matches. Per the germline V gene, CDR1 is MNHEY and CDR2 is SMNVEV (reference sequence). The CDR3 runs to 17 residues. The CDR3 bases are TGTGCCAGCAGCCCTGCACAGCCTAGCGGGTTTTTCTACGAGCAGTACTTC. It codes for CASSPAQPSGFFYEQYF.

The DNA for the CDR3 is TGTGCCAGCAGTCCATCAACCGGGACAGGTCTTTACGAGCAGTACTTC. Protein product: CASSPSTGTGLYEQYF. The chain employs TRBV27 and TRBJ2-7, with 8 bases fitting TRBD1. CDR3 size: 16 residues. After removal of 5 bases from V and 4 bases from J, the junction contained 13 bases not matched to a gene. Looked up from germline, CDR1 is MNHEY and CDR2 is SMNVEV (reference sequence).

The chain is built from TRBV9 and TRBJ2-7; 7 nucleotides agree with TRBD1. CDR3 size: 14 residues. With V trimmed by 0 bases and J by 3 bases, 3 bases remained unmatched. The V gene's germline CDR1 is SGDLS and CDR2 YYNGEE. The CDR3 DNA follows: TGTGCCAGCAGCGTAGACAGGGGCGGCTACGAGCAGTACTTC. It encodes CASSVDRGGYEQYF.

The sample holds one count of this clone. V gene TRBV9 combines with J gene TRBJ2-5; TRBD2 aligns across 15 bases. Trimming cost V 0 bases and J 4 bases; bases outside gene matches: 13. The CDR3 runs to 20 residues. Germline loops: CDR1 SGDLS, CDR2 YYNGEE. CDR3 protein: CASSVVAGLAGGSMGETQYF. The CDR3 bases are TGTGCCAGCAGCGTAGTCGCGGGACTAGCGGGGGGCTCCATGGGAGAGACCCAGTACTTC.

The chain employs TRBV30 and TRBJ1-2; 8 positions agree with TRBD1. The length of the CDR3 is 12 residues. CDR1 GTSNPN and CDR2 SVGIG come from the germline V gene (reference sequence). The junction had 2 bases not matched to a gene; V was cut back by 5 bases and J by 3 bases. CDR3 protein: CAWEQGDYGYTF. The CDR3 coding sequence is TGTGCCTGGGAACAGGGGGACTATGGCTACACCTTC.

The chain carries TRBV5-1 and TRBJ2-3, with a weak D call TRBD1 (5 bases). Germline V gives CDR1 SGHRS, CDR2 YFSETQ. There are 15 residues in the CDR3. Trimming stripped 0 bases from V and 0 bases from J, with 8 bases between. CDR3 in amino acids: CASSLGGRSTDTQYF. CDR3 coding DNA: TGCGCCAGCAGCTTGGGGGGCAGAAGCACAGATACGCAGTATTTT. The entire variable domain, with the rest obtained from reference TRBV5-1 and TRBJ2-3, is as follows: KAGVTQTPRYLIKTRGQQVTLSCSPISGHRSVSWYQQTPGQGLQFLFEYFSETQRNKGNFPGRFSGRQFSNSRSEMNVSTLELGDSALYLCASSLGGRSTDTQYFGPGTRLTVL.